These 7 T cell receptor beta chains came from one sample sequenced in a study of T cell changes during pregnancy in multiple sclerosis. Sequencing was performed with immunoSEQ multiplex PCR; in TCRdb, only in-frame clones are kept and a portion is missing. This table holds tens of thousands of clones, roughly 92% found once. The input for sequencing was peripheral blood, taken in the second trimester of pregnancy. The receptors were sampled from a female donor with multiple sclerosis, enrolled in a pregnancy study.

V is TRBV12-1 and J is TRBJ1-3. TRBV12-1 counts as a pseudogene. The CDR3 has 15 amino acids. CDR3 in amino acids: CASSFDLLSGNTIYF. In DNA, the CDR3 is TGTGCCAGCAGCTTCGACTTACTCTCTGGAAACACCATATATTTT.

This chain uses TRBV7-3 with TRBJ1-1; 7 nucleotides agree with TRBD1. Per germline, CDR1 SGHTA and CDR2 FQGTGA. CDR3 size: 16 residues. Trimming removed 4 bases from V and 3 bases from J; junction bases left unmatched: 11. CDR3 nucleotides: TGTGCCAGCAGCTCCGACTCAACTACAGGGGACACTGAAGCTTTCTTT. It specifies CASSSDSTTGDTEAFF. The variable domain in full, with the rest retrieved from reference TRBV7-3 and TRBJ1-1, is GAGVSQTPSNKVTEKGKYVELRCDPISGHTALYWYRQSLGQGPEFLIYFQGTGAADDSGLPNDRFFAVRPEGSVSTLKIQRTERGDSAVYLCASSSDSTTGDTEAFFGQGTRLTVV.

This chain connects TRBV5-8 to TRBJ2-3, with 13 bases identical to TRBD2. Germline V gives CDR1 SGHTS, CDR2 YDEGEE. Germline trimming cut 4 bases from V and 7 bases from J; bases unmatched to any gene: 9. CDR3 length equals 16 residues. CDR3 in amino acids: CASSPQPGLAGYTQYF. CDR3 sequence (DNA): TGTGCCAGCAGCCCGCAACCGGGACTAGCGGGGTATACGCAGTATTTT.

The rearrangement uses TRBV9 and TRBJ2-7; 9 bases map to TRBD1. The CDR3 consists of 14 residues. CDR1 and CDR2 (germline): SGDLS, YYNGEE. The V gene end was trimmed by 7 bases and the J gene end by 5 bases; junction bases not matched to a gene: 10. The CDR3 loop reads CASSGTGQLHEQYF. DNA of the CDR3: TGTGCCAGCTCCGGGACAGGGCAGCTCCACGAGCAGTACTTC. Using reference TRBV9 and TRBJ2-7 for the parts outside the CDR3, the full variable domain is DSGVTQTPKHLITATGQRVTLRCSPRSGDLSVYWYQQSLDQGLQFLIQYYNGEERAKGNILERFSAQQFPDLHSELNLSSLELGDSALYFCASSGTGQLHEQYFGPGTRLTVT.

The DNA of the CDR3 is TGCGCCAGCCAAGCGGCCGGCACAGATACGCAGTATTTT. It specifies CASQAAGTDTQYF. The chain recombines TRBV4-3 with TRBJ2-3; maybe TRBD2 (5 bases). The ends were cut back, 8 bases at V and 1 base at J, with 10 bases in the middle. Germline V gene data show CDR1 as LGHNA and CDR2 as YSLEER. The CDR3 sequence is 13 residues long.

V usage is TRBV19 and J usage is TRBJ2-7; D is unresolved. The ends were cut back, 5 bases at V and 2 bases at J, with 7 bases in the middle. The CDR3 contains 12 residues. The V gene's germline CDR1 is LNHDA and CDR2 SQIVND (reference sequence). The CDR3 loop is CASSGLTYEQYF. The CDR3 DNA sequence: TGTGCCAGTAGTGGGCTCACCTACGAGCAGTACTTC.

CDR3 amino acids: CASSQPTGLAGGRNEQFF. The CDR3 DNA is TGCGCCAGCAGCCAGCCGACGGGACTAGCGGGAGGTAGGAATGAGCAGTTCTTC. The rearrangement joins TRBV4-1 to TRBJ2-1; 15 bases match TRBD2. V dropped 3 bases and J dropped 7; count of bases not matched to a gene: 10. The CDR3 length is 18 residues. From germline, CDR1 is MGHRA and CDR2 YSYEKL.